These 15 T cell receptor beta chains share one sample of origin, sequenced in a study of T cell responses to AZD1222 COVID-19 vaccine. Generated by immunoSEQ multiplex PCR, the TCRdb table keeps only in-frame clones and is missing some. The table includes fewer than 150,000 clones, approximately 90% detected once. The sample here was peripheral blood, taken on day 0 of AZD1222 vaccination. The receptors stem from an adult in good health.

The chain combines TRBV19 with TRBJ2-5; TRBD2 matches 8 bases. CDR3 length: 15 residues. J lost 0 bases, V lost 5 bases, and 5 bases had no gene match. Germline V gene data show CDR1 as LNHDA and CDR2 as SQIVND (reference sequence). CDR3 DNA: TGTGCCAGTAGTGTGGCTAGCGGGTACCAAGAGACCCAGTACTTC. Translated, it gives CASSVASGYQETQYF.

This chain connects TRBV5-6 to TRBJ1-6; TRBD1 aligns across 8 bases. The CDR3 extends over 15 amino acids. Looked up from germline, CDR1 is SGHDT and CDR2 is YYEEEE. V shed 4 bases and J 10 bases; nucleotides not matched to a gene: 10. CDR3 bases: TGTGCCAGCAGCCTCGGACAGGGAGGTCGATCACCCCTCCACTTT. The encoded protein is CASSLGQGGRSPLHF.

This CDR3 reads CASSFRGDIQYF. The CDR3 DNA is TGTGCCAGCAGTTTCAGGGGGGACATTCAGTACTTC. The V call is TRBV27, the J call TRBJ2-4; weak D call: TRBD1 (7 bases). Germline V gives CDR1 MNHEY, CDR2 SMNVEV (reference sequence). The CDR3 loop spans 12 amino acids. The ends were cut back, 3 bases at V and 8 bases at J, with 8 bases in the middle.

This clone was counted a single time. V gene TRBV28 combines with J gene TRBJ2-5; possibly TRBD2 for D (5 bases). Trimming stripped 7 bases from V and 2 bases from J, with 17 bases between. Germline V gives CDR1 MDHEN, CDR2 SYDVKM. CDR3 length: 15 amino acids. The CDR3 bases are TGTGCCAGCACCATTTCGGGGTTGCCTCAAGAGACCCAGTACTTC. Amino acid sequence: CASTISGLPQETQYF.

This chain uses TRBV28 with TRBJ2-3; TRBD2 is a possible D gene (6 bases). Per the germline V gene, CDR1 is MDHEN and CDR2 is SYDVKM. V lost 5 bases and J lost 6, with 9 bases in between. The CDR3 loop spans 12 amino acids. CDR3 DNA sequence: TGTGCCAGCAGTACGACTAGGGATACGCAGTATTTT. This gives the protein CASSTTRDTQYF.

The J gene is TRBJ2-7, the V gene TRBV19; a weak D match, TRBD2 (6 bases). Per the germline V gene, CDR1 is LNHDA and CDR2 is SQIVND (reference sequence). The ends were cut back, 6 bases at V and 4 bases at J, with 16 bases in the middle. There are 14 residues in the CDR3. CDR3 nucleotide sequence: TGTGCCAGTAGACCCTCCGGGGGACCTTACGAGCAGTACTTC. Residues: CASRPSGGPYEQYF.

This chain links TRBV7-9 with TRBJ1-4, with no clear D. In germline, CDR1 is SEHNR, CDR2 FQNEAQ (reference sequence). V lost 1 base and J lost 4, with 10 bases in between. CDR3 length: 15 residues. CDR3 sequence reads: CASSLEVRNNEKLFF. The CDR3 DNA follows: TGTGCCAGCAGCTTAGAGGTCAGAAATAATGAAAAACTGTTTTTT. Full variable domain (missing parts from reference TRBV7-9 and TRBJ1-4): DTGVSQNPRHKITKRGQNVTFRCDPISEHNRLYWYRQTLGQGPEFLTYFQNEAQLEKSRLLSDRFSAERPKGSFSTLEIQRTEQGDSAMYLCASSLEVRNNEKLFFGSGTQLSVL.

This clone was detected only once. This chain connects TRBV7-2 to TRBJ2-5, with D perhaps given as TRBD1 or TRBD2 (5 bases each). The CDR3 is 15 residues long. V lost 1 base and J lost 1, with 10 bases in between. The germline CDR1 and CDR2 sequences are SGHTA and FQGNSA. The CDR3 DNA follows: TGTGCCAGCAGCTTAGTTCGGGGCAGCCAAGAGACCCAGTACTTC. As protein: CASSLVRGSQETQYF.

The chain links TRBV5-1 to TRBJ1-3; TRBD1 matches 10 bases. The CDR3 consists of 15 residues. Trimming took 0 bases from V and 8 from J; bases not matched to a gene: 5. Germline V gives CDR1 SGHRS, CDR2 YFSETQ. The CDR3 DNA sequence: TGCGCCAGCAGCTTGGAGGGACAGGGGACTGACACCATATATTTT. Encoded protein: CASSLEGQGTDTIYF.

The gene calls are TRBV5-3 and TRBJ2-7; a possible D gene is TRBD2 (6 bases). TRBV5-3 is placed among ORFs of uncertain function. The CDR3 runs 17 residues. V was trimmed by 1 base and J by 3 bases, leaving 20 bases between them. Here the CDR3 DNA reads TGTGCCAGAAGCTTGAAAAGGAGGGCCGAAGCCTTCTACGAGCAGTACTTC. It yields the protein CARSLKRRAEAFYEQYF.

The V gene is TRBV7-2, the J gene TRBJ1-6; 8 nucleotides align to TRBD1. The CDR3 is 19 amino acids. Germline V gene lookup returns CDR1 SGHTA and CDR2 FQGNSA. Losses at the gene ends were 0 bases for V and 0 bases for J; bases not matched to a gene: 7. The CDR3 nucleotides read TGTGCCAGCAGCTTAGCGGTACAGGGGGGACACTCCTATAATTCACCCCTCCACTTT. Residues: CASSLAVQGGHSYNSPLHF. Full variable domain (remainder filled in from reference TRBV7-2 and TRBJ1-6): GAGVSQSPSNKVTEKGKDVELRCDPISGHTALYWYRQSLGQGLEFLIYFQGNSAPDKSGLPSDRFSAERTGGSVSTLTIQRTQQEDSAVYLCASSLAVQGGHSYNSPLHFGNGTRLTVT.

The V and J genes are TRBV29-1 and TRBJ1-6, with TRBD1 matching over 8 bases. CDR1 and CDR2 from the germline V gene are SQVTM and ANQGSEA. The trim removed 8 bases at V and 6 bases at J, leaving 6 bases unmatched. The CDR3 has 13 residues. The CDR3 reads CSRGDRFNSPLHF. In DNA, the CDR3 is TGCAGCCGGGGGGACAGGTTTAATTCACCCCTCCACTTT.

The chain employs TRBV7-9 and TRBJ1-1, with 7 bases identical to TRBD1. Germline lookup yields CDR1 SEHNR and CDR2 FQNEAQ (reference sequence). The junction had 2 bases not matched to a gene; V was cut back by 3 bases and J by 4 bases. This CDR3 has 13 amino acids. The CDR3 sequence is CASSFPGGTEAFF. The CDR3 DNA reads TGTGCCAGCAGCTTTCCAGGGGGCACTGAAGCTTTCTTT. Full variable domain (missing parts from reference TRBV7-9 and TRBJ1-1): DTGVSQNPRHKITKRGQNVTFRCDPISEHNRLYWYRQTLGQGPEFLTYFQNEAQLEKSRLLSDRFSAERPKGSFSTLEIQRTEQGDSAMYLCASSFPGGTEAFFGQGTRLTVV.

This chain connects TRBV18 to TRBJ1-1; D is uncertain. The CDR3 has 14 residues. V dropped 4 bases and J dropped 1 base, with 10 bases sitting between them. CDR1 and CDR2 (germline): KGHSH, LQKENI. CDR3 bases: TGTGCCAGCTCACTCGAGAGAGGGAACACTGAAGCTTTCTTT. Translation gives CASSLERGNTEAFF. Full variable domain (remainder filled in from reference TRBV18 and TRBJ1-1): NAGVMQNPRHLVRRRGQEARLRCSPMKGHSHVYWYRQLPEEGLKFMVYLQKENIIDESGMPKERFSAEFPKEGPSILRIQQVVRGDSAAYFCASSLERGNTEAFFGQGTRLTVV.

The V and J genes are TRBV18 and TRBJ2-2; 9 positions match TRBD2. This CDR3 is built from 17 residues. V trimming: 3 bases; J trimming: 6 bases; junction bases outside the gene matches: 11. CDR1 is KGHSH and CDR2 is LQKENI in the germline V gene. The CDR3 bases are TGTGCCAGCTCACCTTTAATAGCGGGAGTTGTGGCCGGGGAGCTGTTTTTT. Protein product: CASSPLIAGVVAGELFF. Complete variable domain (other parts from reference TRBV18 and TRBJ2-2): NAGVMQNPRHLVRRRGQEARLRCSPMKGHSHVYWYRQLPEEGLKFMVYLQKENIIDESGMPKERFSAEFPKEGPSILRIQQVVRGDSAAYFCASSPLIAGVVAGELFFGEGSRLTVL.